This T cell receptor beta chain was observed in a study of T cells in localized non-small cell lung cancer. Study outcomes and limitations: The study found T cell clonality highest in uninvolved adjacent lung, above tumor.

A few counts support this clone. Antigen unknown. The repertoire was sequenced with immunoSEQ multiplex PCR; TCRdb's copy has only in-frame clones and lacks some. The profile shows under 2,500 clones, 40% of them singletons. Source: lung tumor tissue, taken before any cancer treatment. The source of this sequence is a male donor at least 60 years old with stage II squamous cell lung carcinoma.

The CDR3 nucleotides read TGTGCCAGCAGCTTTGGACAGACGAACACTGAAGCTTTCTTT. This gives the protein CASSFGQTNTEAFF. The V gene is TRBV11-1, the J gene TRBJ1-1, with D possibly matching TRBD1 (6 bases). V gave up 3 bases and J gave up 1 base, with 9 bases separating them. This CDR3 is built from 14 residues. The germline V gene has CDR1 SGHAT and CDR2 FQDESV (reference sequence).